This record covers a single T cell receptor beta chain. In the authors' workflow: Estimation of nucleated cell counts relied on the amplification of reference gene primers. Clones were sequenced by immunoSEQ multiplex PCR, and TCRdb holds only the in-frame ones, with some missing. D and trimming were read from the DNA, whereas the V and J calls and clone size are those reported in that table. The data show around 270,000 clones, with more than 85% seen just once and about 4.6% held by the top ten. The source of the sample is a study of blood T cell repertoires in COVID-19. Study at large: T cells, B-cell-depleted T cells, or PBMCs supplied cDNA or gDNA.

The germline CDR1 and CDR2 sequences are SGHNT and YYREEE (reference sequence). The V gene lost 4 bases and the J gene lost 4 bases, with 17 bases spanning the gap. This CDR3 has 15 residues. The sequence derives from a middle-aged man with acute or convalescent COVID-19. Sequenced: peripheral blood. The rearrangement uses TRBV5-4 and TRBJ1-2, with D hard to call. CDR3 bases: TGTGCCAGCAGCCCCCCCTCGACACGGCTCTATGGCTACACCTTC. Its translation is CASSPPSTRLYGYTF.